The next 30 T cell receptor beta chains were all read from a single sample in a study of shared clonotypes between healthy human individuals. Naive-designated CD8 cells lacked CD45RO, were positively enriched for CCR7, and omitted terminally differentiated effector memory CD45RA+ cells. The method was immunoSEQ multiplex PCR; TCRdb's version includes in-frame clones alone and lacks a portion of them. The table has about 2 million clones, about 95% seen once. The sample consisted of naive CD8+ T cells sorted from blood. These receptors were taken from a man between 18 and 29 years old in good health.

The rearrangement uses TRBV19 and TRBJ2-1; D may correspond to TRBD1 or TRBD2 (6 bases each). CDR3 size: 14 residues. Deletions cut 8 bases from V and 3 bases from J, with 14 bases between. Germline assignment: CDR1 LNHDA and CDR2 SQIVND (reference sequence). The CDR3 sequence: CASSWGAGYNEQFF. The DNA of the CDR3 is TGTGCCAGTTCGTGGGGGGCTGGCTACAATGAGCAGTTCTTC.

The chain couples TRBV7-2 to TRBJ2-5; perhaps TRBD1 as D (5 bases). The CDR3 has 15 amino acids. The V and J ends lost 1 base and 3 bases respectively, with 12 bases between them. CDR1 and CDR2 (germline): SGHTA, FQGNSA. Here the CDR3 DNA reads TGTGCCAGCAGCTTAGTAGCCAGGGTAGAAGAGACCCAGTACTTC. It specifies CASSLVARVEETQYF.

The V gene is TRBV4-1, the J gene TRBJ2-2; no reliable D call. CDR1 and CDR2 from the germline V gene are MGHRA and YSYEKL. The CDR3 runs to 15 residues. Trimming took 2 bases from V and 3 from J, leaving 10 bases between them. The CDR3 loop is CASSQTVGYTGELFF. The DNA for the CDR3 is TGCGCCAGCAGCCAAACAGTCGGGTACACCGGGGAGCTGTTTTTT.

This chain links TRBV6-1 with TRBJ2-1; the D gene is possibly TRBD1 (6 bases). Per the germline V gene, CDR1 is MNHNS and CDR2 is SASEGT. Deletions cut 2 bases from V and 7 bases from J, with 9 bases between. CDR3 size: 13 residues. The DNA for the CDR3 is TGTGCCAGCAGTGAACAGGGGTGGAATGAGCAGTTCTTC. Amino acids: CASSEQGWNEQFF.

The rearrangement links TRBV19 to TRBJ2-2; no reliable D call. The CDR3 sequence is 14 residues long. V lost 1 base and J lost 4, with 7 bases in between. The germline V gene encodes CDR1 LNHDA and CDR2 SQIVND (reference sequence). The CDR3 nucleotides are TGTGCCAGTAGTATAGTCTCTGCCACCGGGGAGCTGTTTTTT. This codes for CASSIVSATGELFF.

The V call is TRBV11-2, the J call TRBJ2-6; D uncertain. V gave up 4 bases and J gave up 1 base, with 8 bases separating them. Germline values: CDR1 SGHAT, CDR2 FQNNGV. CDR3 length equals 15 residues. CDR3 nucleotide sequence: TGTGCCAGCAGCTACGACCCATCTGGGGCCAACGTCCTGACTTTC. It specifies CASSYDPSGANVLTF.

This CDR3 is CASSTGRLDTDTQYF. DNA for the CDR3: TGTGCCAGCAGTACAGGCAGGTTAGACACAGATACGCAGTATTTT. The V gene is TRBV9, the J gene TRBJ2-3; D might be TRBD1 (5 bases). The CDR3 contains 15 residues. Germline V lookup: CDR1 SGDLS, CDR2 YYNGEE. Trimming pared 5 bases from V and 2 bases from J, leaving 15 bases between.

CDR3 protein: CASTPGASTDTQYF. DNA for the CDR3: TGTGCCAGCACCCCGGGCGCTAGCACAGATACGCAGTATTTT. The chain uses TRBV6-5 and TRBJ2-3, with D unclear. Trimming cost V 7 bases and J 0 bases, with 11 bases left between them. This CDR3 region has 14 residues. The germline CDR1 and CDR2 sequences are MNHEY and SVGAGI.

The gene calls are TRBV7-2 and TRBJ1-2; no reliable D call. The ends were cut back, 6 bases at V and 0 bases at J, with 8 bases in the middle. Germline CDR1 SGHTA, CDR2 FQGNSA. This CDR3 is built from 13 residues. The CDR3 nucleotides read TGTGCCAGCAGTTTCGGACCTAACTATGGCTACACCTTC. It specifies CASSFGPNYGYTF.

The V gene is TRBV4-1, the J gene TRBJ2-4; TRBD1 aligns across 10 bases. With V trimmed by 5 bases and J by 7 bases, 8 bases remained unmatched. The CDR3 length is 15 residues. CDR1 MGHRA and CDR2 YSYEKL come from the germline V gene. The CDR3 region has the DNA TGCGCCAGCAGCACAGAGAGGACAGGGGGGAACATTCAGTACTTC. Amino acids: CASSTERTGGNIQYF.

This clone was counted a single time. This chain links TRBV28 with TRBJ1-3; possibly TRBD1 for D (5 bases). The CDR3 runs 14 residues. Per germline, CDR1 MDHEN and CDR2 SYDVKM. Deletions cut 5 bases from V and 4 bases from J, with 12 bases between. The CDR3 region has the DNA TGTGCCAGCAGTGACCCCGGGGACGGAAACACCATATATTTT. It specifies CASSDPGDGNTIYF.

DNA of the CDR3: TGTGCCAGCAGTCCTACAGGGGAAGGCTCTTTCCCCTACGAGCAGTACTTC. Translation gives CASSPTGEGSFPYEQYF. The chain joins TRBV27 to TRBJ2-7; 7 positions match TRBD1. The CDR3 has 17 amino acids. The ends lost 5 bases at V and 2 bases at J; junction bases unmatched: 15. Per the germline V gene, CDR1 is MNHEY and CDR2 is SMNVEV (reference sequence).

J is TRBJ2-3 and V is TRBV28; tentative D call: TRBD1 (6 bases). The CDR3 length is 17 residues. Trimming took off 4 bases at V and 2 bases at J, with 19 bases between the two ends. The germline gives CDR1 MDHEN, CDR2 SYDVKM. In DNA form, the CDR3 reads TGTGCCAGCAGTTCCCGCTTCAGACAGGAGCTCACAGATACGCAGTATTTT. It yields the protein CASSSRFRQELTDTQYF.

The chain joins TRBV5-6 to TRBJ2-1; TRBD2 matches at 8 bases. The CDR3 is 15 residues long. The germline CDR1 and CDR2 sequences are SGHDT and YYEEEE. V was clipped by 0 bases and J by 7 bases; unmatched bases: 6. CDR3 in amino acids: CASSLGLATWNEQFF. CDR3 bases: TGTGCCAGCAGCTTGGGACTAGCGACGTGGAATGAGCAGTTCTTC. Full variable domain (rest looked up from reference TRBV5-6 and TRBJ2-1): DAGVTQSPTHLIKTRGQQVTLRCSPKSGHDTVSWYQQALGQGPQFIFQYYEEEERQRGNFPDRFSGHQFPNYSSELNVNALLLGDSALYLCASSLGLATWNEQFFGPGTRLTVL.

The V gene is TRBV27, the J gene TRBJ1-1; weak D call: TRBD1 (5 bases). The CDR3 runs to 13 residues. The germline V gene encodes CDR1 MNHEY and CDR2 SMNVEV (reference sequence). V was trimmed by 6 bases and J by 5 bases, leaving 13 bases between them. The CDR3 DNA follows: TGTGCCAGCAGCCCGAGGGGATTGACTGAAGCTTTCTTT. Its protein is CASSPRGLTEAFF.

The V gene is TRBV29-1, the J gene TRBJ2-5; D might be TRBD2 (6 bases). V shed 0 bases and J shed 1 base, with 18 bases lying between them. This CDR3 has 17 residues. Germline V gene sequence: CDR1 SQVTM, CDR2 ANQGSEA. The CDR3 loop reads CSVEDWSDYQLQETQYF. CDR3 nucleotides: TGCAGCGTTGAAGATTGGTCGGACTACCAACTCCAAGAGACCCAGTACTTC.

The genes are TRBV2 and TRBJ2-1; D may be TRBD2 (7 bases). CDR1 is SNHLY, CDR2 FYNNEI, per germline. V was clipped by 7 bases and J by 4 bases, with 17 bases between them. The CDR3 covers 15 residues. CDR3 DNA: TGTGCCAGCACCGAAGGGGGGGCCTCATACAATGAGCAGTTCTTC. Amino acid sequence: CASTEGGASYNEQFF.

The chain carries TRBV7-2 and TRBJ1-2, with 8 positions matching TRBD1. Trimming took 2 bases from V and 4 from J; bases not matched to a gene: 15. The CDR3 has 18 amino acids. Per germline, CDR1 SGHTA and CDR2 FQGNSA. The CDR3 DNA follows: TGTGCCAGCAGCTTAACGTACCAGGGGGCCCCACAACGCTATGGCTACACCTTC. Protein product: CASSLTYQGAPQRYGYTF.

The chain links TRBV6-6 to TRBJ1-2, with D possibly TRBD1 on 5 matching bases. The germline V gene encodes CDR1 MNHNY and CDR2 SVGAGI (reference sequence). This CDR3 has 16 residues. V shed 0 bases and J shed 5 bases, with 16 bases lying between them. The DNA of the CDR3 is TGTGCCAGCAGTTACTCGCACCCGACAGCCCATTATGGCTACACCTTC. Its protein is CASSYSHPTAHYGYTF.

J is TRBJ2-1 and V is TRBV5-1, with unresolved D. The CDR3 is made up of 14 amino acids. From germline, CDR1 is SGHRS and CDR2 YFSETQ. The V end was cut by 0 bases, the J end by 6 bases, with 10 bases between. The CDR3 loop reads CASSLEDSGNEQFF. The DNA of the CDR3 is TGCGCCAGCAGCTTGGAGGATTCCGGCAATGAGCAGTTCTTC.

This chain uses TRBV21-1 with TRBJ1-5. TRBV21-1 represents a pseudogene. This CDR3 spans 15 amino acids. The CDR3 sequence: CASSPPLQGGQPQHF. In nucleotides, the CDR3 is TGTGCCAGCAGTCCCCCCCTACAGGGAGGTCAGCCCCAGCATTTT.

With respect to this clone: The same CDR3 arises from other DNA sequences in this sample as well. The chain combines TRBV11-2 with TRBJ1-2; D is possibly TRBD1 (6 bases). In germline, CDR1 is SGHAT, CDR2 FQNNGV. V lost 0 bases to trimming and J lost 4 bases, with 12 bases between them. The CDR3 contains 15 residues. CDR3 nucleotides: TGTGCCAGCAGCTTAGAGCCGGGGGCCCCCTATGGCTACACCTTC. It specifies CASSLEPGAPYGYTF.

The V gene is TRBV28, the J gene TRBJ1-1; D may be TRBD1 (6 bases). The germline V gene has CDR1 MDHEN and CDR2 SYDVKM. The CDR3 runs 16 residues. V shed 3 bases and J shed 6 bases, with 20 bases lying between them. CDR3 sequence: CASSFMGGPTFPEAFF. The CDR3 DNA reads TGTGCCAGCAGTTTCATGGGGGGCCCCACATTCCCTGAAGCTTTCTTT. The full variable domain, completed using reference TRBV28 and TRBJ1-1, is DVKVTQSSRYLVKRTGEKVFLECVQDMDHENMFWYRQDPGLGLRLIYFSYDVKMKEKGDIPEGYSVSREKKERFSLILESASTNQTSMYLCASSFMGGPTFPEAFFGQGTRLTVV.

This clone was detected only a few times. V and J are TRBV5-5 and TRBJ1-1, with 8 bases lining up with TRBD1. Germline V gene sequence: CDR1 SGHKS, CDR2 YYEKEE (reference sequence). V was clipped by 2 bases and J by 4 bases; unmatched bases: 4. The CDR3 contains 14 residues. The CDR3 is CASSFFTGGTEAFF. CDR3 DNA sequence: TGTGCCAGCAGCTTCTTTACAGGGGGCACTGAAGCTTTCTTT.

This chain joins TRBV23-1 and TRBJ2-1; 7 bases align to TRBD2. TRBV23-1 is marked as an open reading frame, function uncertain. Losses at the gene ends were 0 bases for V and 10 bases for J; bases not matched to a gene: 9. This CDR3 is 15 amino acids long. CDR3 DNA: TGCGCCAGCAGTCAATCTTGGACTAGGCATTGGGAGCAGTTCTTC. Protein sequence: CASSQSWTRHWEQFF.

This clone occurred once. The gene calls are TRBV10-3 and TRBJ2-3; 9 nucleotides line up with TRBD2. The CDR3 spans 18 residues. Germline CDR1 reads ENHRY; CDR2 reads SYGVKD. Unmatched junction bases numbered 8, after V lost 1 base and J lost 0 bases. Here the CDR3 DNA reads TGTGCCATCAGTGAGTTTTTAGCGGGGGACCCTAGCACAGATACGCAGTATTTT. This translates into CAISEFLAGDPSTDTQYF.

The chain carries TRBV27 and TRBJ2-2; D possibly corresponds to TRBD2 (5 bases). CDR1 and CDR2 from the germline V gene are MNHEY and SMNVEV (reference sequence). Trimming cost V 5 bases and J 9 bases, with 10 bases left between them. This CDR3 has 12 amino acids. Written as DNA, the CDR3 is TGTGCCAGCAGTGGTGGGAGCCGGGAGCTGTTTTTT. This codes for CASSGGSRELFF.

This sequence joins TRBV27 and TRBJ2-1; 8 bases are shared with TRBD2. CDR1 MNHEY and CDR2 SMNVEV come from the germline V gene (reference sequence). This CDR3 spans 15 amino acids. The J segment lost 0 bases and the V segment lost 10 bases, leaving 8 bases of the junction unmatched. CDR3 DNA: TGTGCCACAGGAGAAGCGGGGGACTCCTACAATGAGCAGTTCTTC. Translation: CATGEAGDSYNEQFF.

The chain employs TRBV18 and TRBJ1-1, with 7 positions matching TRBD1. V shed 3 bases and J 1 base; nucleotides not matched to a gene: 5. This CDR3 spans 15 amino acids. Germline CDR1 KGHSH, CDR2 LQKENI. CDR3 sequence reads: CASSPGTEKNTEAFF. Here the CDR3 DNA reads TGTGCCAGCTCACCGGGGACAGAAAAGAACACTGAAGCTTTCTTT.

The chain links TRBV2 to TRBJ2-1; D is ambiguous. There are 15 residues in the CDR3. Looked up from germline, CDR1 is SNHLY and CDR2 is FYNNEI. Trimming pared 2 bases from V and 2 bases from J, leaving 10 bases between. The CDR3, as DNA: TGTGCCAGCAGTGAACTGTCAGCGACCTACAATGAGCAGTTCTTC. Amino acids: CASSELSATYNEQFF.